The sample holds a few counts of the clone carrying this T cell receptor beta chain. What it recognizes is unknown. An end of the junction does not agree with germline; a read error may underlie this. This entry comes from a study of T cells in Graves' hyperthyroidism and ophthalmopathy. General observations from the study: Ophthalmopathy could be told apart from stable hyperthyroidism with a 13 V-J model.

The CDR3 is made up of 14 amino acids. The germline gives CDR1 MNHNY, CDR2 SVGAGI (reference sequence). Amplification of TCR beta CDR3 regions used RNA as the template. The HTBI set primed first-round TCR CDR3 RT-PCR. TCRdb reanalysed the multiplex PCR reads using MiXCR and keeps one entry per CDR3 protein. The table includes a few hundred thousand distinct CDR3 sequences, about half detected once. The TCR was taken from a woman aged 18-35 years with Graves' hyperthyroidism. The chain has TRBV6-6 and TRBJ2-2; a weak D match, TRBD2 (5 bases). The specimen was peripheral blood or thyroid tissue (not recorded which). CDR3 nucleotide sequence: TGTGCCAGCAGTCAGCCCGGGAACTCCGGGGAGCTGTTTTTT. It codes for CASSQPGNSGELFF.